Sequencing of this T cell receptor beta chain was carried out in a study of shared clonotypes between healthy human individuals. Study results and caveats: The study found lower generation probabilities in non-shared clonotypes than in those shared by all four donors.

With regard to this clone: Its antigen is unidentified. The sample has other DNA sequences that encode this CDR3 too.

Donation came from healthy HIV-negative adults that had no recent acute infections or vaccinations. Nashville, Tennessee was home to all donors, who were Caucasian adults. TCRdb keeps only in-frame clones here, not all; method: immunoSEQ multiplex PCR. The sample lists some 1.5 million clones; 98% were seen once. This TCR came from a man aged 30 to 45 in good health. The sample comprised naive CD4+ T cells sorted from blood. Subset of the sample: CD45RA+ positively selected.

CDR3 sequence: CASSISGPSNQPQHF. The CDR3 DNA follows: TGTGCCAGTAGTATCTCCGGGCCCAGTAATCAGCCCCAGCATTTT. J is TRBJ1-5 and V is TRBV19; D gene unclear. V gave up 3 bases and J gave up 4 bases, with 13 bases separating them. Germline V CDR1 and CDR2: LNHDA, SQIVND (reference sequence). This CDR3 region has 15 residues.